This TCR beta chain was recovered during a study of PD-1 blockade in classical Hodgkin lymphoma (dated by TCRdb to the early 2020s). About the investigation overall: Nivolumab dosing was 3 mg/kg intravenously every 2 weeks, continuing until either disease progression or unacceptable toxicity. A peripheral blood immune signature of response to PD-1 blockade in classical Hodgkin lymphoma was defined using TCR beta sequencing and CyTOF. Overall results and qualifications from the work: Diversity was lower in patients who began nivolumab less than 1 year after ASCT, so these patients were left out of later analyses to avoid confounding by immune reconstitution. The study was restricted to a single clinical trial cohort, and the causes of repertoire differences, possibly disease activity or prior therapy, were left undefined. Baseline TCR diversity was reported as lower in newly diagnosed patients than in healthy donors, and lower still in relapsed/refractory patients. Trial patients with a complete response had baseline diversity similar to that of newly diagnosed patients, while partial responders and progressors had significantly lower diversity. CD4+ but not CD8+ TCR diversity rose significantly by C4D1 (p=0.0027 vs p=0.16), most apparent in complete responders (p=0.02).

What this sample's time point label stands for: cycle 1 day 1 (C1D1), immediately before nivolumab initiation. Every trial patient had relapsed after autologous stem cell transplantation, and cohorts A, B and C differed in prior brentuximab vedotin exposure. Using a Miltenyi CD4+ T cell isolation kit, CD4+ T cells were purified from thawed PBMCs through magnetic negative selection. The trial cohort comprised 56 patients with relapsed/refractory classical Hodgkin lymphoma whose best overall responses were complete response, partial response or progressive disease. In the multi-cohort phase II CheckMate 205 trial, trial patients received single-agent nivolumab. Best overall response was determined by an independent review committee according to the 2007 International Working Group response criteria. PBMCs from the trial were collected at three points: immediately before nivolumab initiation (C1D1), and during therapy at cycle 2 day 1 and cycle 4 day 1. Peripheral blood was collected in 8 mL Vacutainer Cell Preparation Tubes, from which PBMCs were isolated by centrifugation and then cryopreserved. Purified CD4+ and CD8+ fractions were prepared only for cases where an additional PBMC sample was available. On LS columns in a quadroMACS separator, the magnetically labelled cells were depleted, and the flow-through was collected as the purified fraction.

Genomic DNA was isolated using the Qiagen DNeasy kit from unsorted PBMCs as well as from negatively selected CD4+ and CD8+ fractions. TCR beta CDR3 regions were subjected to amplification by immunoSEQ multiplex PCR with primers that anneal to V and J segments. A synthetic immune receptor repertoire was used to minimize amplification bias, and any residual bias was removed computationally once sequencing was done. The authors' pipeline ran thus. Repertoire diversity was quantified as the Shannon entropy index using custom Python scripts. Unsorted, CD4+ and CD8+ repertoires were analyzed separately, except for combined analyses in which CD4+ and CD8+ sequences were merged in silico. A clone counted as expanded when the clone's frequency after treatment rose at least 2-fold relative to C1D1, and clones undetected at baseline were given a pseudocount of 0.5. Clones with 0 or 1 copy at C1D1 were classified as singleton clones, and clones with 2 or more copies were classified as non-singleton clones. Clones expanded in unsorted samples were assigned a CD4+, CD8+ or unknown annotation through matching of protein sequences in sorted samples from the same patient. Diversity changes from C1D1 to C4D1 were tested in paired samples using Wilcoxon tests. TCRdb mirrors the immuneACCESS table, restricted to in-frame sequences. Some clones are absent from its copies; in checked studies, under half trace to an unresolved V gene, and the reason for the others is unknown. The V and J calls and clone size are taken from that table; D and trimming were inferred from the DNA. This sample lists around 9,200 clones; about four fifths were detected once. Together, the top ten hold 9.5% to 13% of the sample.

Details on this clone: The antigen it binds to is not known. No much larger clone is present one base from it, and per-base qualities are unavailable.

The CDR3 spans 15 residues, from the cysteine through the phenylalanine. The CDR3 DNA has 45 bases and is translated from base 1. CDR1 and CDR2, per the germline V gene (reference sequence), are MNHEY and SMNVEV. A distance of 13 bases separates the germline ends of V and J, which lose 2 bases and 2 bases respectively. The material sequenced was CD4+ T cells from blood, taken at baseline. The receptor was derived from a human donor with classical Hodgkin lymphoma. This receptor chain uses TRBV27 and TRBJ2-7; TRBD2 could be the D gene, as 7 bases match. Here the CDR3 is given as CASSLEGGATYEQYF. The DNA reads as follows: TGTGCCAGCAGTTTAGAAGGGGGGGCTACCTACGAGCAGTACTTC.